What follows describes a single T cell receptor (beta chain). The data derive from a study of shared clonotypes between healthy human individuals. Study details: Serving as donors were a couple of women and three men, whose ages spanned 18 to 49.

V gave up 3 bases and J gave up 1 base, with 10 bases separating them. CDR3 length: 15 amino acids. In germline, CDR1 is SGHRS, CDR2 YFSETQ. All donors were Caucasian adults living in Nashville, Tennessee. The data were produced by immunoSEQ multiplex PCR, yet TCRdb's version contains in-frame clones alone and is incomplete. The sample consists of 550,000 to 600,000 clones, roughly four fifths of them appearing once. Sequencing was performed on PBMCs. This chain joins TRBV5-1 and TRBJ2-2; D gene uncertain. The receptor comes from a woman aged 35 to 49 in good health. Some clones in this sample may be carry-over from other donors' samples. The CDR3 sequence is CASSSRTENTGELFF. The DNA of the CDR3 is TGCGCCAGCAGCTCGCGGACCGAGAACACCGGGGAGCTGTTTTTT.